One and the same sample provided the 20 T cell receptor beta chains below, sequenced in a study of T cell responses to AZD1222 COVID-19 vaccine. Repertoires were generated with immunoSEQ multiplex PCR, while TCRdb's copy carries only in-frame clones and drops some. There are around 200,000 clones in the sample; more than 80% occur only once, and roughly 3.8% lies in the top ten. Material: peripheral blood, obtained on day 0 of AZD1222 vaccination. The source is an adult in good health.

The chain combines TRBV6-4 with TRBJ2-1; D may be TRBD2 (6 bases). CDR3 size: 15 residues. With 6 bases removed from V and 3 bases from J, the gap between germline ends came to 15 bases. Germline values: CDR1 MRHNA, CDR2 SNTAGT. The CDR3: CASSDRLVLYNEQFF. The CDR3 DNA reads as TGTGCCAGCAGCGATAGACTAGTTCTCTACAATGAGCAGTTCTTC.

The V call is TRBV6-5, the J call TRBJ1-4, with unresolved D. Trimming took 7 bases from V and 8 from J, leaving 20 bases between them. CDR3 length: 15 amino acids. Germline V gives CDR1 MNHEY, CDR2 SVGAGI. In nucleotides, the CDR3 is TGTGCCAGCACCCCCCGGGTCGCTCTTAGCGAAAAACTGTTTTTT. Its protein product is CASTPRVALSEKLFF.

V usage is TRBV6-5 and J usage is TRBJ1-1; D may be TRBD1 (6 bases). Germline V gene data show CDR1 as MNHEY and CDR2 as SVGAGI. The CDR3 sequence is 13 residues long. V lost 6 bases, J lost 3 bases, and 11 bases lay in between. This chain's CDR3 is CASRLGGDTEAFF. The CDR3 DNA follows: TGTGCCAGCAGGCTAGGGGGTGACACTGAAGCTTTCTTT.

This chain uses TRBV7-9 with TRBJ1-1; 9 bases are a match to TRBD1. The CDR3 consists of 15 residues. J gave up 4 bases and V 3 bases, and 6 bases lay outside the gene matches. Germline V gene data show CDR1 as SEHNR and CDR2 as FQNEAQ (reference sequence). The CDR3 region has the DNA TGTGCCAGCAGCTTGGAGGGGACAGGGACCACTGAAGCTTTCTTT. Its protein is CASSLEGTGTTEAFF.

The gene calls are TRBV5-4 and TRBJ2-5; TRBD2 agrees at 8 bases. The CDR3 has 15 amino acids. The junction had 8 bases not matched to a gene; V was cut back by 2 bases and J by 5 bases. Germline V gene sequence: CDR1 SGHNT, CDR2 YYREEE (reference sequence). The CDR3 bases are TGTGCCAGCAGCTTACGGCGGGGGGTGCGGGAGACCCAGTACTTC. Translation gives CASSLRRGVRETQYF. The full variable domain, in which reference TRBV5-4 and TRBJ2-5 provide the parts outside the CDR3, is ETGVTQSPTHLIKTRGQQVTLRCSSQSGHNTVSWYQQALGQGPQFIFQYYREEENGRGNFPPRFSGLQFPNYSSELNVNALELDDSALYLCASSLRRGVRETQYFGPGTRLLVL.

The J gene is TRBJ1-1, the V gene TRBV27; TRBD1 matches at 8 bases. CDR1 MNHEY and CDR2 SMNVEV come from the germline V gene (reference sequence). The CDR3 is made up of 17 amino acids. Trimming at V came to 8 bases and at J to 8 bases, leaving 22 bases not matched to a gene. For the CDR3, the DNA is TGTGCCAGCGTAAATAAGGACAGAAGGACAGGGAGTTTCGAAGCTTTCTTT. Its translation is CASVNKDRRTGSFEAFF.

The rearrangement uses TRBV11-2 and TRBJ1-2, with D possibly matching TRBD1 (5 bases). The germline V and J ends were trimmed by 4 bases and 8 bases, with 17 bases remaining between them. The CDR3 has 14 amino acids. CDR1 and CDR2 (germline): SGHAT, FQNNGV. The CDR3 region has the DNA TGTGCCAGCAGCTACGGGACGACCCGGAGAGGCTACACCTTC. It specifies CASSYGTTRRGYTF.

The chain has TRBV5-1 and TRBJ1-3; D call uncertain. The CDR3 runs 20 residues. V shed 2 bases and J shed 0 bases, with 24 bases lying between them. CDR1 SGHRS and CDR2 YFSETQ come from the germline V gene. DNA of the CDR3: TGCGCCAGCAGCTTATTCCCCCGGCAGCGAACTCCACCCTCTGGAAACACCATATATTTT. It translates to CASSLFPRQRTPPSGNTIYF.

V and J are TRBV7-8 and TRBJ1-1; 10 bases line up with TRBD1. The trim removed 4 bases at V and 5 bases at J, leaving 13 bases unmatched. The CDR3 is 17 residues long. Germline lookup yields CDR1 SGHVS and CDR2 FQNEAQ. CDR3 in amino acids: CASSSRPDRGARTEAFF. The CDR3 region has the DNA TGTGCCAGCAGCTCCCGACCGGACAGGGGGGCTCGTACTGAAGCTTTCTTT.

The chain links TRBV4-2 to TRBJ2-1, with 8 bases lining up with TRBD2. Germline CDR1 is LGHNA and CDR2 is YNFKEQ. V was pared by 0 bases and J by 3 bases, with 4 bases of the junction left unmatched. This CDR3 contains 16 residues. CDR3 loop: CASSQDFTSGYNEQFF. The DNA for the CDR3 is TGTGCCAGCAGCCAAGATTTTACTAGCGGCTACAATGAGCAGTTCTTC.

This clone was counted a single time. This chain links TRBV4-1 with TRBJ1-2, with 9 bases fitting TRBD1. The germline V gene encodes CDR1 MGHRA and CDR2 YSYEKL. This CDR3 spans 16 amino acids. J gave up 0 bases and V 1 base, and 3 bases lay outside the gene matches. CDR3 protein: CASSQGGTGPNYGYTF. In DNA, the CDR3 is TGCGCCAGCAGCCAAGGCGGGACAGGGCCTAACTATGGCTACACCTTC.

This chain links TRBV3-1 (or the pseudogene TRBV3-2) with TRBJ2-3; possibly TRBD2 for D (5 bases). The V and J ends lost 0 bases and 0 bases respectively, with 16 bases between them. Germline V lookup: CDR1 LGHDT, CDR2 YNNKEL (reference sequence). CDR3 size: 18 residues. CDR3 nucleotides: TGTGCCAGCAGCCAAGATATTGAGGGTTTCGCTAGCACAGATACGCAGTATTTT. This translates into CASSQDIEGFASTDTQYF.

The chain employs TRBV7-9 and TRBJ2-2; D is uncertain. Between the trimmed V and J ends, which lost 3 bases and 3 bases, there was a span of 5 bases. The length of the CDR3 is 13 residues. Germline lookup yields CDR1 SEHNR and CDR2 FQNEAQ (reference sequence). CDR3 residues: CASSFTDTGELFF. Here the CDR3 DNA reads TGTGCCAGCAGCTTCACCGACACCGGGGAGCTGTTTTTT.

The chain recombines TRBV10-2 with TRBJ2-7; either TRBD1 or TRBD2 may supply D (5 bases each). The CDR3 is 13 amino acids. CDR1 is WSHSY and CDR2 is SAAADI in the germline V gene. With 10 bases removed from V and 7 bases from J, the gap between germline ends came to 20 bases. CDR3 region: CATQRPQGSEQYF. CDR3 in DNA: TGCGCCACCCAGCGGCCGCAGGGTAGTGAGCAGTACTTC.

The chain joins TRBV5-4 to TRBJ2-2; 9 bases are a match to TRBD1. The germline CDR1 and CDR2 sequences are SGHNT and YYREEE (reference sequence). Trimming removed 5 bases from V and 5 bases from J; junction bases left unmatched: 7. The CDR3 extends over 15 amino acids. The CDR3 is CASSSGTGNTGELFF. The CDR3 DNA reads TGTGCCAGCAGTTCCGGGACAGGGAATACCGGGGAGCTGTTTTTT.

The chain uses TRBV6-5 and TRBJ2-7; maybe TRBD1 (6 bases). V lost 4 bases and J lost 5, with 18 bases in between. The CDR3 extends over 15 amino acids. The germline gives CDR1 MNHEY, CDR2 SVGAGI. The CDR3 is CASSFEGVLGNEQYF. DNA of the CDR3: TGTGCCAGCAGTTTCGAGGGGGTCCTTGGGAACGAGCAGTACTTC.

This clone was observed a single time. This chain uses TRBV7-9 with TRBJ1-5; D unclear. V lost 5 bases and J 3 bases, leaving 5 bases between the germline ends. This CDR3 comprises 12 residues. CDR1 is SEHNR, CDR2 FQNEAQ, per germline (reference sequence). Here the CDR3 reads CASSPDNQPQHF. The CDR3 coding sequence is TGTGCCAGCAGCCCAGACAATCAGCCCCAGCATTTT. Together with reference TRBV7-9 and TRBJ1-5, the CDR3 gives the full variable domain: DTGVSQNPRHKITKRGQNVTFRCDPISEHNRLYWYRQTLGQGPEFLTYFQNEAQLEKSRLLSDRFSAERPKGSFSTLEIQRTEQGDSAMYLCASSPDNQPQHFGDGTRLSIL.

J is TRBJ1-1 and V is TRBV11-2; unclear D gene. Trimming shortened V by 3 bases and J by 1 base, and 6 bases separated the two germline ends. CDR1 is SGHAT, CDR2 FQNNGV, per germline. The CDR3 has 13 amino acids. The CDR3 DNA reads as TGTGCCAGCAGCTTGAGACAGAACACTGAAGCTTTCTTT. It is translated as CASSLRQNTEAFF.

The chain links TRBV30 to TRBJ1-5; 10 nucleotides agree with TRBD1. V trimming: 3 bases; J trimming: 6 bases; junction bases outside the gene matches: 8. The CDR3 loop spans 15 amino acids. Looked up from germline, CDR1 is GTSNPN and CDR2 is SVGIG (reference sequence). CDR3 amino acids: CAWSETGTGAQPQHF. CDR3 DNA sequence: TGTGCCTGGAGCGAAACCGGGACAGGGGCTCAGCCCCAGCATTTT.

The J gene is TRBJ2-1, the V gene TRBV5-5, with TRBD1 matching over 9 bases. The trim removed 4 bases at V and 7 bases at J, leaving 9 bases unmatched. Looked up from germline, CDR1 is SGHKS and CDR2 is YYEKEE (reference sequence). The CDR3 is 15 amino acids. The CDR3 sequence: CASSPRPGTGNEQFF. The CDR3, as DNA: TGTGCCAGCAGCCCACGTCCCGGGACAGGGAATGAGCAGTTCTTC. The full variable domain, rest sourced from reference TRBV5-5 and TRBJ2-1, is DAGVTQSPTHLIKTRGQQVTLRCSPISGHKSVSWYQQVLGQGPQFIFQYYEKEERGRGNFPDRFSARQFPNYSSELNVNALLLGDSALYLCASSPRPGTGNEQFFGPGTRLTVL.